Below are 27 T cell receptor beta chains sequenced from a single sample in a study of blood T cell repertoires in COVID-19. TCRdb keeps only in-frame clones here, not all; method: immunoSEQ multiplex PCR. The sample contains over 100,000 clones, 86% of which appear only once. Sequences were obtained from peripheral blood. These receptors all stem from a man in his forties with acute or convalescent COVID-19.

J is TRBJ1-5 and V is TRBV19; tentative D call: TRBD1 (6 bases). The CDR3 covers 13 residues. Deletions cut 9 bases from V and 4 bases from J, with 13 bases between. Germline assignment: CDR1 LNHDA and CDR2 SQIVND (reference sequence). The CDR3: CASRDTQNQPQHF. The CDR3 DNA follows: TGTGCCAGCAGGGACACCCAAAATCAGCCCCAGCATTTT.

This clone showed up many times. The gene calls are TRBV7-2 and TRBJ2-5, with a possible D match to TRBD2 (6 bases). This CDR3 is 11 amino acids long. CDR1 and CDR2 from the germline V gene are SGHTA and FQGNSA. Deletions cut 5 bases from V and 7 bases from J, with 8 bases between. The CDR3 region is CASSPSVTQYF. The CDR3 DNA is TGTGCCAGCAGCCCTAGCGTGACCCAGTACTTC. Full variable domain (outside the CDR3, taken from reference TRBV7-2 and TRBJ2-5): GAGVSQSPSNKVTEKGKDVELRCDPISGHTALYWYRQSLGQGLEFLIYFQGNSAPDKSGLPSDRFSAERTGGSVSTLTIQRTQQEDSAVYLCASSPSVTQYFGPGTRLLVL.

V gene TRBV6-5 combines with J gene TRBJ1-1; D not certain. The V end was cut by 6 bases, the J end by 3 bases, with 11 bases between. The CDR3 extends over 13 amino acids. The germline V gene encodes CDR1 MNHEY and CDR2 SVGAGI. CDR3: CASRRSPDTEAFF. In nucleotides, the CDR3 is TGTGCCAGCAGGAGGTCCCCAGACACTGAAGCTTTCTTT.

The chain links TRBV7-7 to TRBJ2-1; D may be TRBD2 (6 bases). This CDR3 contains 15 residues. Germline V gene lookup returns CDR1 SSHAT and CDR2 FNYEAQ (reference sequence). V shed 5 bases and J shed 2 bases, with 13 bases lying between them. CDR3 sequence: CASSRLASTYNEQFF. The CDR3 bases are TGTGCCAGCAGCCGGCTAGCGTCTACCTACAATGAGCAGTTCTTC.

The V gene is TRBV25-1, the J gene TRBJ1-4, with a tentative D call TRBD1 (5 bases). CDR1 and CDR2 from the germline V gene are MGHDK and SYGVNS. The ends were cut back, 2 bases at V and 2 bases at J, with 12 bases in the middle. There are 16 residues in the CDR3. The chain's CDR3 is CASSEHLGATNEKLFF. In DNA form, the CDR3 reads TGTGCCAGCAGTGAACACCTAGGGGCTACTAATGAAAAACTGTTTTTT.

This chain connects TRBV14 to TRBJ2-1; D is unresolved. The germline V gene encodes CDR1 SGHDN and CDR2 FVKESK. The V and J ends lost 6 bases and 7 bases respectively, with 7 bases between them. This CDR3 spans 11 amino acids. The CDR3 here is CASSFGNEQFF. The DNA of the CDR3 is TGTGCCAGCAGTTTCGGGAATGAGCAGTTCTTC.

J is TRBJ1-5 and V is TRBV20-1; D remains ambiguous. The length of the CDR3 is 13 residues. V shed 3 bases and J shed 3 bases, with 9 bases lying between them. Germline-derived CDR1 and CDR2 are DFQATT and SNEGSKA (reference sequence). The CDR3 region is CSASRLINQPQHF. In DNA, the CDR3 is TGCAGTGCTAGTCGACTTATCAATCAGCCCCAGCATTTT.

The chain is built from TRBV9 and TRBJ2-1; D perhaps matches TRBD1 (5 bases). Germline loops: CDR1 SGDLS, CDR2 YYNGEE. The CDR3 runs 12 residues. The V end was cut by 0 bases, the J end by 9 bases, with 7 bases between. The DNA for the CDR3 is TGTGCCAGCAGCGTAGTGCAGGGTGAGCAGTTCTTC. Its translation: CASSVVQGEQFF.

The chain is built from TRBV7-2 and TRBJ1-1; D is possibly TRBD1 (6 bases). Trimming took 5 bases from V and 1 from J, leaving 11 bases between them. Germline assignment: CDR1 SGHTA and CDR2 FQGNSA. This CDR3 contains 14 residues. In DNA form, the CDR3 reads TGTGCCAGCAGCCCCCGAGGGGGGAACACTGAAGCTTTCTTT. It codes for CASSPRGGNTEAFF.

The chain uses TRBV6-2 or TRBV6-3 and TRBJ1-1; D remains ambiguous. In germline, CDR1 is MNHEY, CDR2 SVGEGT. This CDR3 spans 14 amino acids. Trimming pared 2 bases from V and 6 bases from J, leaving 13 bases between. Here the CDR3 DNA reads TGTGCCAGCAGTTACCAGCGGCAGGTAGCTGAAGCTTTCTTT. This translates into CASSYQRQVAEAFF.

The chain joins TRBV19 to TRBJ1-2, with TRBD1 matching over 7 bases. Per germline, CDR1 LNHDA and CDR2 SQIVND (reference sequence). With 7 bases clipped from V and 5 bases from J, the junction kept 13 bases outside the gene matches. This CDR3 has 15 amino acids. The CDR3 DNA is TGTGCCAGTAAAAGGGAGACAGGGAGGTTTTATGGCTACACCTTC. Translating it yields CASKRETGRFYGYTF.

The chain combines TRBV13 with TRBJ1-4; TRBD1 might be the D (6 bases). V lost 4 bases, J lost 5 bases, and 14 bases lay in between. Germline CDR1 PRHDT, CDR2 FYEKMQ (reference sequence). The CDR3 has 15 residues. The CDR3 nucleotides are TGTGCCAGCAGCTCCTGGGGGCAGGGGAATGAAAAACTGTTTTTT. This codes for CASSSWGQGNEKLFF.

This clone turned up a few times. The V call is TRBV10-2, the J call TRBJ2-1; 9 bases map to TRBD2. Germline CDR1 is WSHSY and CDR2 is SAAADI. V shed 4 bases and J 7 bases; nucleotides not matched to a gene: 5. The CDR3 is 14 residues long. CDR3 in amino acids: CASSVSGRNNEQFF. CDR3 nucleotide sequence: TGCGCCAGCAGTGTAAGCGGGAGGAATAATGAGCAGTTCTTC.

The gene calls are TRBV5-4 and TRBJ2-3; no reliable D call. The CDR3 has 13 residues. Trimming cost V 3 bases and J 0 bases, with 5 bases left between them. In germline, CDR1 is SGHNT, CDR2 YYREEE (reference sequence). CDR3 nucleotide sequence: TGTGCCAGCAGCTCCCCTAGCACAGATACGCAGTATTTT. Its translation: CASSSPSTDTQYF.

This clone has a single count. The same CDR3 can be traced to other DNA sequences in this sample. V is TRBV5-1 and J is TRBJ1-1; D is uncertain. From germline, CDR1 is SGHRS and CDR2 YFSETQ. CDR3 length: 15 amino acids. V gave up 0 bases and J gave up 0 bases, with 9 bases separating them. The CDR3 spells CASSLAAGMNTEAFF. In nucleotides, the CDR3 is TGCGCCAGCAGCTTGGCAGCCGGGATGAACACTGAAGCTTTCTTT.

This clone was recorded at least ten times. The rearrangement joins TRBV5-1 to TRBJ2-7; D is perhaps TRBD1 (5 bases). Germline lookup yields CDR1 SGHRS and CDR2 YFSETQ. This CDR3 contains 14 residues. V was clipped by 3 bases and J by 0 bases, with 10 bases between them. The CDR3, as DNA: TGCGCCAGCAGCTCCCGACAGCCCTCCTACGAGCAGTACTTC. Protein: CASSSRQPSYEQYF.

This chain connects TRBV5-3 to TRBJ2-7, with D possibly TRBD1 on 5 matching bases. TRBV5-3 is marked as an open reading frame, function uncertain. This CDR3 spans 14 amino acids. Trimming removed 1 base at V and 3 bases at J, with 11 bases between. The CDR3 is CARSLQGRVYEQYF. CDR3 in DNA: TGTGCCAGAAGCTTGCAGGGCAGGGTCTACGAGCAGTACTTC.

The rearrangement joins TRBV11-2 to TRBJ2-3; TRBD2 matches at 12 bases. The junction had 4 bases not matched to a gene; V was cut back by 5 bases and J by 4 bases. This CDR3 is built from 15 residues. The germline V gene encodes CDR1 SGHAT and CDR2 FQNNGV. CDR3 region: CASSLLAGGADTQYF. DNA of the CDR3: TGTGCCAGCAGCCTTCTAGCGGGAGGGGCAGATACGCAGTATTTT.

This chain uses TRBV5-1 with TRBJ2-5; 12 bases are a match to TRBD1. This CDR3 region has 17 residues. J was trimmed by 4 bases and V by 4 bases; bases with no gene match: 11. Germline CDR1 is SGHRS and CDR2 is YFSETQ. This chain's CDR3 is CASSITPGQGAGETQYF. CDR3 DNA sequence: TGCGCCAGCAGCATAACCCCGGGACAGGGGGCTGGAGAGACCCAGTACTTC.

This clone was observed a single time. The chain recombines TRBV5-1 with TRBJ2-5; D not certain. Trimming pared 0 bases from V and 5 bases from J, leaving 14 bases between. The CDR3 spans 15 residues. CDR1 and CDR2 from the germline V gene are SGHRS and YFSETQ. In nucleotides, the CDR3 is TGCGCCAGCAGCTTGGACGTGAATAGAGCGGAGACCCAGTACTTC. Translated: CASSLDVNRAETQYF.

The chain carries TRBV5-1 and TRBJ2-3; 15 bases fit TRBD2. The trim removed 2 bases at V and 4 bases at J, leaving 14 bases unmatched. This CDR3 is built from 20 residues. Germline values: CDR1 SGHRS, CDR2 YFSETQ. For the CDR3, the DNA is TGCGCCAGCAGCTTCCTTACCCCCGGGACTAGCGGGAGGACGGCAGATACGCAGTATTTT. Translation gives CASSFLTPGTSGRTADTQYF.

This chain connects TRBV30 to TRBJ2-1; 7 nucleotides match TRBD2. The CDR3 spans 17 residues. V gave up 1 base and J gave up 1 base; unmatched junction bases: 10. Germline CDR1 and CDR2: GTSNPN and SVGIG (reference sequence). The CDR3 protein is CAWSGRAGVLSYNEQFF. In nucleotides, the CDR3 is TGTGCCTGGAGTGGTAGGGCGGGAGTGTTGTCCTACAATGAGCAGTTCTTC.

The V call is TRBV18, the J call TRBJ2-2; D is possibly TRBD1 (5 bases). Trimming removed 6 bases at V and 4 bases at J, with 12 bases between. CDR1 and CDR2 (germline): KGHSH, LQKENI. This CDR3 has 14 amino acids. The CDR3 sequence is CASSTGSGTGELFF. CDR3 in DNA: TGTGCCAGCTCCACAGGTTCGGGCACCGGGGAGCTGTTTTTT.

The chain uses TRBV3-1 (or the pseudogene TRBV3-2) and TRBJ1-2, with a weak D call TRBD1 (5 bases). Germline V gene sequence: CDR1 LGHDT, CDR2 YNNKEL (reference sequence). CDR3 length equals 14 residues. V was trimmed by 3 bases and J by 4 bases, leaving 12 bases between them. The CDR3 spells CASSQPGGLYGYTF. The CDR3 nucleotides are TGTGCCAGCAGCCAGCCCGGGGGACTCTATGGCTACACCTTC.

V is TRBV27 and J is TRBJ1-6; 10 bases align to TRBD1. After removal of 6 bases from V and 9 bases from J, the junction contained 8 bases not matched to a gene. CDR1 and CDR2 (germline): MNHEY, SMNVEV (reference sequence). The CDR3 runs to 15 residues. This chain's CDR3 is CASSSGQGGRSPLHF. In DNA, the CDR3 is TGTGCCAGCAGCTCCGGACAGGGGGGGCGTTCACCCCTCCACTTT.

This clone has a single count. V and J are TRBV12-3 or TRBV12-4 and TRBJ2-1; D is possibly TRBD1 (5 bases). The ends were cut back, 6 bases at V and 2 bases at J, with 8 bases in the middle. The CDR3 has 13 amino acids. CDR3 sequence: CASRDTPYNEQFF. The CDR3 DNA follows: TGTGCCAGCAGGGACACTCCCTACAATGAGCAGTTCTTC.

This chain uses TRBV6-5 with TRBJ2-7, with TRBD1 as a possible D gene (6 bases). V gave up 7 bases and J gave up 2 bases, with 12 bases separating them. CDR3 size: 13 residues. Germline CDR1 is MNHEY and CDR2 is SVGAGI. CDR3 nucleotide sequence: TGTGCCAGCAAACAGGGAACCACCTACGAGCAGTACTTC. Protein sequence: CASKQGTTYEQYF.